Listed here are 30 T cell receptor beta chains from one sample, sequenced in a study of shared T cell receptors in the human thymus. The data were produced by immunoSEQ multiplex PCR, yet TCRdb's version contains in-frame clones alone and is incomplete. This table has about 500,000 clones, approximately 80% appearing once. These same data were also listed under a study on human thymus T cells.

Input material: thymocytes. These receptor sequences come from a boy younger than two with a congenital heart defect.

The chain combines TRBV7-9 with TRBJ2-5; 9 positions agree with TRBD1. The CDR3 length is 13 residues. Germline values: CDR1 SEHNR, CDR2 FQNEAQ (reference sequence). Unmatched junction bases numbered 3, after V lost 6 bases and J lost 4 bases. CDR3 loop: CASRTGGGETQYF. As DNA, the CDR3 is TGTGCCAGCAGAACAGGGGGCGGAGAGACCCAGTACTTC.

This clone was detected a few times. V gene TRBV19 combines with J gene TRBJ2-3, with D perhaps matching TRBD1 (5 bases). Germline V lookup: CDR1 LNHDA, CDR2 SQIVND (reference sequence). V was shortened by 3 bases and J by 6 bases, with 10 bases between the two germline ends. The CDR3 is 13 residues long. CDR3 DNA: TGTGCCAGTAGTATTTGGCAGGGCGATACGCAGTATTTT. It codes for CASSIWQGDTQYF.

Regarding this clone: The same CDR3 also results from other DNA sequences found in this sample. J is TRBJ1-5 and V is TRBV27; D might be TRBD1 (5 bases). The CDR3 length is 14 residues. Germline assignment: CDR1 MNHEY and CDR2 SMNVEV (reference sequence). Trimming took 3 bases from V and 5 from J, leaving 11 bases between them. CDR3 coding DNA: TGTGCCAGCAGTTTGGGGCAGGGTTATCAGCCCCAGCATTTT. Residues: CASSLGQGYQPQHF.

V and J are TRBV4-3 and TRBJ2-5, with D tentatively TRBD2 (6 bases). Germline V gene data show CDR1 as LGHNA and CDR2 as YSLEER. V was cut by 0 bases and J by 7 bases, with 18 bases left in between. This CDR3 region has 16 residues. CDR3 DNA: TGCGCCAGCAGCCAAGATTTGGTACTTTCGGAGGGGACCCAGTACTTC. Translation gives CASSQDLVLSEGTQYF.

The chain combines TRBV27 with TRBJ2-7; possible D gene TRBD2, 7 bases. The CDR3 totals 16 residues. Deletions cut 3 bases from V and 9 bases from J, with 24 bases between. The germline V gene has CDR1 MNHEY and CDR2 SMNVEV (reference sequence). CDR3 amino acids: CASSFRGGHVLRGQYF. The CDR3 DNA reads as TGTGCCAGCAGTTTTAGGGGGGGTCACGTCCTACGAGGGCAGTACTTC.

The chain links TRBV27 to TRBJ2-7; a possible D gene is TRBD2 (5 bases). The V and J ends lost 5 bases and 3 bases respectively, with 17 bases between them. This CDR3 has 15 amino acids. Germline values: CDR1 MNHEY, CDR2 SMNVEV (reference sequence). The CDR3 DNA follows: TGTGCCAGCAGTGGGTCCCGGGGTACCCTCTACGAGCAGTACTTC. This codes for CASSGSRGTLYEQYF.

The V gene is TRBV7-9, the J gene TRBJ2-1; possible D gene TRBD2, 5 bases. The CDR3 contains 16 residues. The germline V gene encodes CDR1 SEHNR and CDR2 FQNEAQ (reference sequence). V was clipped by 1 base and J by 0 bases, with 10 bases between them. The CDR3 DNA sequence: TGTGCCAGCAGCTTAGGCGTGGGGAGCTCCTACAATGAGCAGTTCTTC. This sequence encodes CASSLGVGSSYNEQFF.

The chain uses TRBV29-1 and TRBJ1-1, with D hard to call. Germline CDR1 reads SQVTM; CDR2 reads ANQGSEA. The CDR3 is 15 amino acids. The V end lost 1 base, the J end lost 4 bases, and 16 bases lay between the germline ends. The CDR3 sequence is CSVEGPPTSGTEAFF. The CDR3 bases are TGCAGCGTTGAAGGACCTCCTACCTCGGGCACTGAAGCTTTCTTT. Full variable domain (rest looked up from reference TRBV29-1 and TRBJ1-1): SAVISQKPSRDICQRGTSLTIQCQVDSQVTMMFWYRQQPGQSLTLIATANQGSEATYESGFVIDKFPISRPNLTFSTLTVSNMSPEDSSIYLCSVEGPPTSGTEAFFGQGTRLTVV.

The rearrangement joins TRBV7-9 to TRBJ2-1; 8 bases line up with TRBD1. The CDR3 has 17 residues. Germline V gives CDR1 SEHNR, CDR2 FQNEAQ (reference sequence). The V and J ends lost 5 bases and 0 bases, in that order; junction bases with no gene match: 9. This chain's CDR3 is CASSPGGGTSSYNEQFF. The DNA of the CDR3 is TGTGCCAGCAGCCCAGGGGGCGGGACGAGCTCCTACAATGAGCAGTTCTTC.

This chain connects TRBV10-3 to TRBJ1-5; 7 bases map to TRBD1. V was pared by 6 bases and J by 5 bases, with 7 bases of the junction left unmatched. Germline values: CDR1 ENHRY, CDR2 SYGVKD. The CDR3 length is 14 residues. This chain's CDR3 is CAIRGTGDHQPQHF. For the CDR3, the DNA is TGTGCCATCAGAGGTACAGGGGATCATCAGCCCCAGCATTTT.

The genes are TRBV6-5 and TRBJ2-7; 10 positions match TRBD2. Trimming took 2 bases from V and 3 from J; bases not matched to a gene: 7. CDR3 length equals 16 residues. Germline lookup yields CDR1 MNHEY and CDR2 SVGAGI. CDR3 sequence: CASSYTSSGRIYEQYF. The CDR3, as DNA: TGTGCCAGCAGTTACACCTCTAGCGGGAGAATCTACGAGCAGTACTTC.

This rearrangement joins TRBV19 to TRBJ2-1; weak D call: TRBD1 (5 bases). Germline V CDR1 and CDR2: LNHDA, SQIVND (reference sequence). CDR3 length equals 11 residues. V was shortened by 4 bases and J by 10 bases, with 8 bases between the two germline ends. CDR3 DNA: TGTGCCAGTAGTAGCAACAGGGAGCAGTTCTTC. Translated: CASSSNREQFF.

This clone occurred a few times. The V call is TRBV4-3, the J call TRBJ2-3, with TRBD2 matching over 7 bases. In germline, CDR1 is LGHNA, CDR2 YSLEER. Trimming removed 0 bases from V and 6 bases from J; junction bases left unmatched: 15. The CDR3 sequence is 18 residues long. CDR3 in DNA: TGCGCCAGCAGCCAAGATCTTGGGGCGGGAGAAGTACCCGATACGCAGTATTTT. Amino acid sequence: CASSQDLGAGEVPDTQYF.

This clone was observed a handful of times. The V and J genes are TRBV6-6 and TRBJ2-7; 10 bases are a match to TRBD1. Losses at the gene ends were 4 bases for V and 4 bases for J; bases not matched to a gene: 4. Germline CDR1 MNHNY, CDR2 SVGAGI (reference sequence). The CDR3 runs 14 residues. This chain's CDR3 is CASSSKDRGYEQYF. DNA of the CDR3: TGTGCCAGCAGTTCGAAGGACAGGGGGTACGAGCAGTACTTC.

This chain joins TRBV6-5 and TRBJ2-7; 12 nucleotides match TRBD2. The CDR3 runs 16 residues. Trimming cost V 2 bases and J 6 bases; bases outside gene matches: 8. Germline CDR1 MNHEY, CDR2 SVGAGI. The CDR3 sequence is CASSYRLAGVIGEQYF. CDR3 nucleotide sequence: TGTGCCAGCAGTTACCGACTAGCGGGGGTTATTGGCGAGCAGTACTTC.

V gene TRBV6-5 combines with J gene TRBJ1-4; TRBD1 matches at 7 bases. Germline-derived CDR1 and CDR2 are MNHEY and SVGAGI. The CDR3 runs 15 residues. The trim removed 2 bases at V and 4 bases at J, leaving 4 bases unmatched. The CDR3 sequence: CASSYRGGYNEKLFF. For the CDR3, the DNA is TGTGCCAGCAGTTACAGAGGGGGCTATAATGAAAAACTGTTTTTT.

CDR3 DNA sequence: TGTGCCAGCAGTGAAAGGGGCGAGGGAGGTAGACTAAGCTCCTACGAGCAGTACTTC. Translating gives CASSERGEGGRLSSYEQYF. The chain joins TRBV6-1 to TRBJ2-7; a possible D gene is TRBD2 (6 bases). This CDR3 region has 19 residues. CDR1 MNHNS and CDR2 SASEGT come from the germline V gene. Trimming cost V 2 bases and J 0 bases, with 23 bases left between them.

The count of this clone is one. This chain connects TRBV6-6 to TRBJ2-1; 8 positions agree with TRBD2. This CDR3 region has 12 residues. CDR1 is MNHNY, CDR2 SVGAGI, per germline (reference sequence). The junction had 5 bases not matched to a gene; V was cut back by 6 bases and J by 10 bases. DNA for the CDR3: TGTGCCAGCAGCTCGGGAGGGTGCGAGCAGTTCTTC. It translates to CASSSGGCEQFF.

The gene calls are TRBV28 and TRBJ1-5; D is unresolved. V was cut by 6 bases and J by 0 bases, with 12 bases left in between. Germline assignment: CDR1 MDHEN and CDR2 SYDVKM. The CDR3 loop spans 15 amino acids. The DNA for the CDR3 is TGTGCCAGCAGCCCCTACAGCTATAGCAATCAGCCCCAGCATTTT. This codes for CASSPYSYSNQPQHF. Variable domain in full (rest from reference TRBV28 and TRBJ1-5): DVKVTQSSRYLVKRTGEKVFLECVQDMDHENMFWYRQDPGLGLRLIYFSYDVKMKEKGDIPEGYSVSREKKERFSLILESASTNQTSMYLCASSPYSYSNQPQHFGDGTRLSIL.

This chain joins TRBV30 and TRBJ2-2; TRBD1 matches at 8 bases. The CDR3 has 15 residues. V lost 0 bases, J lost 5 bases, and 5 bases stayed unmatched. In germline, CDR1 is GTSNPN, CDR2 SVGIG (reference sequence). The CDR3 region has the DNA TGTGCCTGGAGTGTTAGACAGGGGAGGACCGGGGAGCTGTTTTTT. This gives the protein CAWSVRQGRTGELFF.

This rearrangement joins TRBV7-6 to TRBJ2-2; tentatively, D is TRBD2 (5 bases). Deletions cut 1 base from V and 0 bases from J, with 12 bases between. The V gene's germline CDR1 is SGHVS and CDR2 FNYEAQ. This CDR3 comprises 17 residues. CDR3 sequence: CASSLVLERPNTGELFF. In DNA, the CDR3 is TGTGCCAGCAGCTTAGTTTTGGAGCGGCCGAACACCGGGGAGCTGTTTTTT. Looking up the rest from reference TRBV7-6 and TRBJ2-2 gives the full variable domain: GAGVSQSPRYKVTKRGQDVALRCDPISGHVSLYWYRQALGQGPEFLTYFNYEAQQDKSGLPNDRFSAERPEGSISTLTIQRTEQRDSAMYRCASSLVLERPNTGELFFGEGSRLTVL.

The chain employs TRBV4-2 and TRBJ2-7; possibly TRBD2 for D (6 bases). V was pared by 0 bases and J by 5 bases, with 14 bases between. From germline, CDR1 is LGHNA and CDR2 YNFKEQ. The CDR3 is 15 amino acids. In DNA form, the CDR3 reads TGTGCCAGCAGCCAAGATAGGGGAGGTAACGACGAGCAGTACTTC. As protein: CASSQDRGGNDEQYF.

V usage is TRBV6-5 and J usage is TRBJ2-7, with 9 nucleotides matching TRBD2. V lost 8 bases to trimming and J lost 10 bases; unmatched junction nucleotides: 12. Looked up from germline, CDR1 is MNHEY and CDR2 is SVGAGI. The CDR3 contains 13 residues. This CDR3 reads CASGTIGLASQYF. In DNA form, the CDR3 reads TGTGCCAGCGGAACCATTGGACTAGCGTCCCAGTACTTC.

This chain joins TRBV23-1 and TRBJ2-2; 10 bases fit TRBD1. TRBV23-1 has ORF status, its function being uncertain. Trimming removed 6 bases from V and 5 bases from J; junction bases left unmatched: 12. CDR3 size: 17 residues. CDR3 protein: CASSHTPGQGRTGELFF. The DNA for the CDR3 is TGCGCCAGCAGCCACACCCCGGGACAGGGGAGAACCGGGGAGCTGTTTTTT.

The V and J genes are TRBV4-2 and TRBJ1-4, with 11 bases that match TRBD1. Germline V gives CDR1 LGHNA, CDR2 YNFKEQ. The CDR3 loop spans 22 amino acids. Trimming removed 0 bases from V and 8 bases from J; junction bases left unmatched: 23. The CDR3 DNA follows: TGTGCCAGCAGCCAAGAATTTAATAAGGACAGGGGGCCATTAAAAGTCCACGAAAAACTGTTTTTT. It encodes CASSQEFNKDRGPLKVHEKLFF.

The chain is built from TRBV13 and TRBJ2-7, with 7 bases identical to TRBD1. Germline values: CDR1 PRHDT, CDR2 FYEKMQ (reference sequence). Trimming at V came to 5 bases and at J to 3 bases, leaving 10 bases not matched to a gene. CDR3 size: 15 residues. The CDR3 sequence: CASSLSTGQFYEQYF. CDR3 DNA sequence: TGTGCCAGCAGCCTATCTACGGGACAGTTCTACGAGCAGTACTTC.

This rearrangement joins TRBV4-2 to TRBJ2-7; a possible D gene is TRBD2 (6 bases). Per germline, CDR1 LGHNA and CDR2 YNFKEQ. The CDR3 has 13 amino acids. Trimming took 5 bases from V and 4 from J, leaving 12 bases between them. The CDR3 spells CASSSRDSYEQYF. For the CDR3, the DNA is TGTGCCAGCAGCTCCCGGGACTCGTACGAGCAGTACTTC.

This chain uses TRBV27 with TRBJ2-1; possibly TRBD2 for D (6 bases). This CDR3 comprises 12 residues. V was trimmed by 2 bases and J by 8 bases, leaving 7 bases between them. Germline V gene data show CDR1 as MNHEY and CDR2 as SMNVEV (reference sequence). The CDR3 DNA follows: TGTGCCAGCAGTTTAGGAGGGCATGAGCAGTTCTTC. Protein sequence: CASSLGGHEQFF.

The rearrangement uses TRBV27 and TRBJ1-3, with 8 positions matching TRBD1. The CDR3 runs 14 residues. V lost 1 base, J lost 8 bases, and 4 bases stayed unmatched. Germline-derived CDR1 and CDR2 are MNHEY and SMNVEV (reference sequence). The chain's CDR3 is CASSLWGTGHTIYF. Here the CDR3 DNA reads TGTGCCAGCAGTTTATGGGGGACAGGTCACACCATATATTTT.

This clone was observed once. The chain is built from TRBV28 and TRBJ1-5; TRBD1 aligns across 11 bases. The CDR3 is 18 amino acids. Trimming removed 3 bases from V and 6 bases from J; junction bases left unmatched: 13. From germline, CDR1 is MDHEN and CDR2 SYDVKM. The CDR3 is CASSFPGQGDMGCQPQHF. The CDR3 DNA sequence: TGTGCCAGCAGTTTCCCGGGACAGGGGGATATGGGCTGTCAGCCCCAGCATTTT.